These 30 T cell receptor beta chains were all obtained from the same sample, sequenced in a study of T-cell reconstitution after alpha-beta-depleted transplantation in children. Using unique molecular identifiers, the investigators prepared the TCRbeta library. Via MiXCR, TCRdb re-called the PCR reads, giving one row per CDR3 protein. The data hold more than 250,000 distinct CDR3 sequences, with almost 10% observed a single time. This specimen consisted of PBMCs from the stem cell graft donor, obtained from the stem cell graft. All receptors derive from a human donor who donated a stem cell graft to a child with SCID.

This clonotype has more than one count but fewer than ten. CDR3 region: CSASSGRVNTEAFF. Here the CDR3 DNA reads TGCAGTGCTTCCTCGGGGAGGGTGAACACTGAAGCTTTCTTT. The V and J genes are TRBV20-1 and TRBJ1-1; D is ambiguous. Trimming removed 5 bases from V and 0 bases from J, with 13 bases in between. The CDR3 has 14 residues. Germline lookup yields CDR1 DFQATT and CDR2 SNEGSKA (reference sequence).

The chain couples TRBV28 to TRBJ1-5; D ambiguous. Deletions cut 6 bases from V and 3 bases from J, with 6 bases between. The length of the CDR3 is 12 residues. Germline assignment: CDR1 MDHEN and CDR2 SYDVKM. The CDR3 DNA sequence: TGTGCCAGCAGCAATAACAATCAGCCCCAGCATTTT. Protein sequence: CASSNNNQPQHF.

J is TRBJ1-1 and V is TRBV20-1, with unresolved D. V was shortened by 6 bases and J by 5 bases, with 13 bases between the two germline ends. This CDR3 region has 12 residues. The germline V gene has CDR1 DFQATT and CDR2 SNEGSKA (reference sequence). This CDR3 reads CSAAEVGTEAFF. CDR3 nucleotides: TGCAGTGCGGCCGAGGTAGGAACTGAAGCTTTCTTT.

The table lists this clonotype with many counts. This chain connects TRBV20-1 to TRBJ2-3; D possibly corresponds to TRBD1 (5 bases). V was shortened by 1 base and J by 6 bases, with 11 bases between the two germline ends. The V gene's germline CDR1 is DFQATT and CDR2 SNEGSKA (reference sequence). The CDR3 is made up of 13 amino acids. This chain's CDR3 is CSARGQGPDTQYF. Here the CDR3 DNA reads TGCAGTGCTAGAGGCCAGGGCCCCGATACGCAGTATTTT.

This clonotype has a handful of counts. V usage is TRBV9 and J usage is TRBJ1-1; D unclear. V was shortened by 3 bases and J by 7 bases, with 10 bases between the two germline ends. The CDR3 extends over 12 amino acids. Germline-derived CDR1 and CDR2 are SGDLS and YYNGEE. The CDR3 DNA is TGTGCCAGCAGCGCCCTGGTGGGTGAAGCTTTCTTT. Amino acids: CASSALVGEAFF.

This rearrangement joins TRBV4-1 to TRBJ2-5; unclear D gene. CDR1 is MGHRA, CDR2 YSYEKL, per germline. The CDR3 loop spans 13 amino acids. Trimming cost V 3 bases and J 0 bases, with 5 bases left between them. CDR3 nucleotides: TGCGCCAGCAGCCAGGAGTACCAAGAGACCCAGTACTTC. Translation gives CASSQEYQETQYF.

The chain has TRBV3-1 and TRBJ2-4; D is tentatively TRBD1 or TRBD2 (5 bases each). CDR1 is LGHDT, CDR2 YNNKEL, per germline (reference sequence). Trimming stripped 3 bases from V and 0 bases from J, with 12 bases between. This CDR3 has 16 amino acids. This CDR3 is CASSHRDLLAKNIQYF. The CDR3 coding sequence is TGTGCCAGCAGCCACAGGGACCTGCTAGCCAAAAACATTCAGTACTTC.

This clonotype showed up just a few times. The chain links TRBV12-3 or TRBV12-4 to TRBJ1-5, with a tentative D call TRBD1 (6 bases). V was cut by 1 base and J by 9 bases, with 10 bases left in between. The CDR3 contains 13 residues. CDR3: CASSLGIRGPQHF. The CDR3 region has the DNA TGTGCCAGCAGTTTAGGTATCAGGGGGCCCCAGCATTTT.

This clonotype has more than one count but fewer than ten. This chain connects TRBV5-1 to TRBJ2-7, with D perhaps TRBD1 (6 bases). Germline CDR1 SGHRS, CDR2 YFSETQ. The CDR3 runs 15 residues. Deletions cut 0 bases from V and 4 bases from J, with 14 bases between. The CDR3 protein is CASSLDPGTPYEQYF. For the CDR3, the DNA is TGCGCCAGCAGCTTGGACCCCGGGACACCTTACGAGCAGTACTTC.

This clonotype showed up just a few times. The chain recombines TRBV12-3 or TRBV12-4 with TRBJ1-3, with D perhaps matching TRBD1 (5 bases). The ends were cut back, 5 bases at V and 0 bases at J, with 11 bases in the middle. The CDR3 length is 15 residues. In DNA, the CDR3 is TGTGCCAGCAGTCCGGGACTGCTCTCTGGAAACACCATATATTTT. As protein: CASSPGLLSGNTIYF.

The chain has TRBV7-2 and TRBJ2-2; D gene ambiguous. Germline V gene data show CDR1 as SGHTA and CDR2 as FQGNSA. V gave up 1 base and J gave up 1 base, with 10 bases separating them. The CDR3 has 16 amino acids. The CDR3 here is CASSLVGVENTGELFF. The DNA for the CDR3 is TGTGCCAGCAGCTTAGTAGGAGTCGAGAACACCGGGGAGCTGTTTTTT. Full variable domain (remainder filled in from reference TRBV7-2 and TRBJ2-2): GAGVSQSPSNKVTEKGKDVELRCDPISGHTALYWYRQSLGQGLEFLIYFQGNSAPDKSGLPSDRFSAERTGGSVSTLTIQRTQQEDSAVYLCASSLVGVENTGELFFGEGSRLTVL.

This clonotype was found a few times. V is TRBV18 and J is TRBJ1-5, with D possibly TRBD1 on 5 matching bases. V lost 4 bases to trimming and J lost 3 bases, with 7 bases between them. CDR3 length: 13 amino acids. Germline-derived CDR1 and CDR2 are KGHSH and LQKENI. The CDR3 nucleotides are TGTGCCAGCTCACAGGGGCTCAATCAGCCCCAGCATTTT. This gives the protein CASSQGLNQPQHF.

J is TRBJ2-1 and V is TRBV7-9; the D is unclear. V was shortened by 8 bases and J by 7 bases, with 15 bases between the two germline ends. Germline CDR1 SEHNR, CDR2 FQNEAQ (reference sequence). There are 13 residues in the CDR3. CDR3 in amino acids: CASWRSSINEQFF. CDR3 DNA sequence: TGTGCCAGCTGGCGATCATCGATAAATGAGCAGTTCTTC.

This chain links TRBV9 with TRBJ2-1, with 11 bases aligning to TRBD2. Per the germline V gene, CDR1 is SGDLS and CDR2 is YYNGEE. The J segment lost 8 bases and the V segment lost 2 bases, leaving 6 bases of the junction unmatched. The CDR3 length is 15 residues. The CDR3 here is CASSVSGGASDEQFF. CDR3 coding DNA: TGTGCCAGCAGCGTTAGCGGGGGGGCCTCGGATGAGCAGTTCTTC.

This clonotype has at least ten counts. The chain's CDR3 is CASSFTPGLADYEQYF. The CDR3 DNA reads TGTGCCAGCAGTTTTACCCCCGGACTAGCGGATTACGAGCAGTACTTC. V and J are TRBV12-3 or TRBV12-4 and TRBJ2-7; 10 positions agree with TRBD2. With 3 bases clipped from V and 4 bases from J, the junction kept 9 bases outside the gene matches. The CDR3 covers 16 residues.

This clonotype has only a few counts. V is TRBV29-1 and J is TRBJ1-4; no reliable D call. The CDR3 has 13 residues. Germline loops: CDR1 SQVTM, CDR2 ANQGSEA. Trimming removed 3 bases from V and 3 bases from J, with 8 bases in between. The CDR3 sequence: CSVDGESNEKLFF. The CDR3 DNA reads TGCAGCGTTGACGGGGAATCTAATGAAAAACTGTTTTTT.

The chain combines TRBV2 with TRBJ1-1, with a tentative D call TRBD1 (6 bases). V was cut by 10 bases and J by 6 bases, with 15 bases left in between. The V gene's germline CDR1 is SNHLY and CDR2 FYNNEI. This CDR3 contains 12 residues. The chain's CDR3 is CATTETGPEAFF. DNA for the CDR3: TGTGCCACCACCGAGACAGGCCCTGAAGCTTTCTTT.

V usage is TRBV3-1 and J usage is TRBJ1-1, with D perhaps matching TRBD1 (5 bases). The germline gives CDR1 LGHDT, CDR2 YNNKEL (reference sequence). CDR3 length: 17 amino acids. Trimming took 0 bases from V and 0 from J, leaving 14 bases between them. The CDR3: CASSQDLRGEMNTEAFF. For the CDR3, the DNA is TGTGCCAGCAGCCAAGATTTAAGGGGAGAAATGAACACTGAAGCTTTCTTT.

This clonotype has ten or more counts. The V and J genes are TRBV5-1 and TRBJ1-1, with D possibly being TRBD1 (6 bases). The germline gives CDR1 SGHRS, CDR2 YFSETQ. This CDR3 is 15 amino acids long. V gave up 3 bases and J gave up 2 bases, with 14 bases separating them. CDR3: CASSSAGAANTEAFF. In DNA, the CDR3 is TGCGCCAGCAGCTCAGCGGGGGCAGCCAACACTGAAGCTTTCTTT.

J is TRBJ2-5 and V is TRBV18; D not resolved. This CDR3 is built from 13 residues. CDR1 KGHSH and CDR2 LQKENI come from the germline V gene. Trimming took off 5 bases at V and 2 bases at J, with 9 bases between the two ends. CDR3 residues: CASSTEQQETQYF. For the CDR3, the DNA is TGTGCCAGCTCAACCGAGCAACAAGAGACCCAGTACTTC.

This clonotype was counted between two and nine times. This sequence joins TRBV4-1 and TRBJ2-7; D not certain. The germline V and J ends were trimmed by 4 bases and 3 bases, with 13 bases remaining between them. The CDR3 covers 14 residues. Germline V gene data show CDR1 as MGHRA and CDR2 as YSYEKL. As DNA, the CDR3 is TGCGCCAGCAGCCTAGCCGGCAAGAGCTACGAGCAGTACTTC. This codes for CASSLAGKSYEQYF.

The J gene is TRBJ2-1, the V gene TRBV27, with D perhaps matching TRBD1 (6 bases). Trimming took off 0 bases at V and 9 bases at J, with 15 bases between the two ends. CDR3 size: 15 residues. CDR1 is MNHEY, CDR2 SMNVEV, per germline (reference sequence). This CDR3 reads CASSLSARGRAEQFF. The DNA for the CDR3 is TGTGCCAGCAGTTTATCGGCCAGGGGAAGGGCTGAGCAGTTCTTC.

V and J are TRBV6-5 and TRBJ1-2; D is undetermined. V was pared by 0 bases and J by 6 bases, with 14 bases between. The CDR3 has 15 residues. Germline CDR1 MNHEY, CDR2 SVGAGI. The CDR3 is CASSYSILRLDGYTF. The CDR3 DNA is TGTGCCAGCAGTTACTCGATCCTCCGGTTGGATGGCTACACCTTC.

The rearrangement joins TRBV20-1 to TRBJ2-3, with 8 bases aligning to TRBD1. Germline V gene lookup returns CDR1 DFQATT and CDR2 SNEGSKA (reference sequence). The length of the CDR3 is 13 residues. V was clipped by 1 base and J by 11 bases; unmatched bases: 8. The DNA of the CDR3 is TGCAGTGCTAGAGCCCCGGCCGGGACAGGGCAGTATTTT. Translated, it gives CSARAPAGTGQYF.

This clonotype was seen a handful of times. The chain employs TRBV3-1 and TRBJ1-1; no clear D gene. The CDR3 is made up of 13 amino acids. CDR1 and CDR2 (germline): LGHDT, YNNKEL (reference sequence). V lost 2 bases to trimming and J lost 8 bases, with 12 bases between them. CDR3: CASSQNPFAEAFF. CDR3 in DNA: TGTGCCAGCAGCCAAAACCCATTCGCAGAAGCTTTCTTT. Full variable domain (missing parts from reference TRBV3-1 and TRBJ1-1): DTAVSQTPKYLVTQMGNDKSIKCEQNLGHDTMYWYKQDSKKFLKIMFSYNNKELIINETVPNRFSPKSPDKAHLNLHINSLELGDSAVYFCASSQNPFAEAFFGQGTRLTVV.

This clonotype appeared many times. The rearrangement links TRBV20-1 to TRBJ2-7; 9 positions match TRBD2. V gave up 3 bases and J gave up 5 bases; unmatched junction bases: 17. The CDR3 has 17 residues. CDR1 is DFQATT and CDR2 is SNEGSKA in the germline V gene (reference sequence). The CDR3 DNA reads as TGCAGTGCTAGTGTGTTGGTAGCGGGGGCGTCTCCTAACGAGCAGTACTTC. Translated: CSASVLVAGASPNEQYF.

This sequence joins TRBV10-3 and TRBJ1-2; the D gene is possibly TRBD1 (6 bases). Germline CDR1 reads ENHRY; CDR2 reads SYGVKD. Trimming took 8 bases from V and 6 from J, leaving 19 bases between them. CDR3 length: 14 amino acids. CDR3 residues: CAIHPSGGGNGYTF. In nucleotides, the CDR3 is TGTGCCATCCACCCGTCCGGGGGCGGGAATGGCTACACCTTC.

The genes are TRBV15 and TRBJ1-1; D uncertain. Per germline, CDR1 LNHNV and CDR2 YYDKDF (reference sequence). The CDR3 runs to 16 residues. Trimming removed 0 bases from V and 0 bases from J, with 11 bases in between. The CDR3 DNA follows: TGTGCCACCAGCAGAGACCCTCCCCGGCTGAACACTGAAGCTTTCTTT. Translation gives CATSRDPPRLNTEAFF. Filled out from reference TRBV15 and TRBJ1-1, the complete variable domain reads DAMVIQNPRYQVTQFGKPVTLSCSQTLNHNVMYWYQQKSSQAPKLLFHYYDKDFNNEADTPDNFQSRRPNTSFCFLDIRSPGLGDTAMYLCATSRDPPRLNTEAFFGQGTRLTVV.

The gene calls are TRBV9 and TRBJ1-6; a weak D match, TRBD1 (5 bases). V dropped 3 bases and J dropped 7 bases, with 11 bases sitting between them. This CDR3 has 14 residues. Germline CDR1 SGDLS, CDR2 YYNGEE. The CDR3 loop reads CASSARDGNSPLHF. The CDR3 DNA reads TGTGCCAGCAGCGCCCGGGACGGAAATTCACCCCTCCACTTT.

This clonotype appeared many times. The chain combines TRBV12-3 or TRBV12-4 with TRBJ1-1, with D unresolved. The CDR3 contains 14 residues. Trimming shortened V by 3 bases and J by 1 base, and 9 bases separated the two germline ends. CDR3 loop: CASSLFGGNTEAFF. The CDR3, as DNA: TGTGCCAGCAGTTTGTTCGGCGGGAACACTGAAGCTTTCTTT.